This T cell receptor (beta chain) emerged from a study of beta chain features in type 1 diabetes. Overall study context: Age, gender and cell yields were similar between patients and healthy donors.

The CDR3 runs to 14 residues. With 0 bases clipped from V and 12 bases from J, the junction kept 10 bases outside the gene matches. The germline V gene has CDR1 SGHRS and CDR2 YFSETQ. Investigators reverse transcribed all isolated RNA, so they sequenced expressed TCRB transcripts. Repertoires were generated with immunoSEQ multiplex PCR, while TCRdb's copy carries only in-frame clones and drops some. The sample holds under 300,000 clones, under 8.5% seen once. The chain couples TRBV5-1 to TRBJ2-7; 9 bases agree with TRBD2. The TCR sequence derives from a young woman in good health. The sequenced material came from central memory CD4+ T cells from blood. The CDR3 loop reads CASSLDSGSLSLYF. CDR3 bases: TGCGCCAGCAGCTTGGATAGCGGGAGCCTCTCTCTGTACTTC.